These 21 T cell receptor beta chains were sequenced from one sample in a study of T cell responses to AZD1222 COVID-19 vaccine. Sequencing was performed with immunoSEQ multiplex PCR; in TCRdb, only in-frame clones are kept and a portion is missing. The profile covers 45,000 to 55,000 clones, with under 90% appearing a single time and roughly a tenth taken by the ten largest. Sequenced material: peripheral blood, taken on day 0 of AZD1222 vaccination. The receptors were sampled from an adult in good health.

This clone came up once. This rearrangement joins TRBV11-2 to TRBJ2-7; 8 nucleotides align to TRBD2. J gave up 3 bases and V 0 bases, and 7 bases lay outside the gene matches. CDR1 is SGHAT and CDR2 is FQNNGV in the germline V gene. The CDR3 runs 16 residues. The CDR3 region is CASSLDRVAGYYEQYF. The CDR3 coding sequence is TGTGCCAGCAGCTTAGATCGGGTAGCGGGGTACTACGAGCAGTACTTC.

The rearrangement joins TRBV14 to TRBJ2-7; D gene ambiguous. V dropped 0 bases and J dropped 0 bases, with 6 bases sitting between them. There are 14 residues in the CDR3. The V gene's germline CDR1 is SGHDN and CDR2 FVKESK. The CDR3 protein is CASSQDTSSYEQYF. The CDR3 nucleotides read TGTGCCAGCAGCCAAGATACCAGCTCCTACGAGCAGTACTTC. The full variable domain, its missing parts supplied by reference TRBV14 and TRBJ2-7, is EAGVTQFPSHSVIEKGQTVTLRCDPISGHDNLYWYRRVMGKEIKFLLHFVKESKQDESGMPNNRFLAERTGGTYSTLKVQPAELEDSGVYFCASSQDTSSYEQYFGPGTRLTVT.

The chain carries TRBV12-5 and TRBJ2-7; 8 positions agree with TRBD2. Per the germline V gene, CDR1 is LGHNT and CDR2 is FRNRAP. J was trimmed by 3 bases and V by 9 bases; bases with no gene match: 7. The CDR3 spans 13 residues. In DNA, the CDR3 is TGTGCTAGCCAGCGGGGGATCATCTACGAGCAGTACTTC. Protein sequence: CASQRGIIYEQYF.

The count of this clone is one. The chain employs TRBV6-5 and TRBJ1-4; 11 bases are shared with TRBD1. Unmatched junction bases numbered 8, after V lost 6 bases and J lost 8 bases. Germline values: CDR1 MNHEY, CDR2 SVGAGI. The CDR3 sequence is 15 residues long. CDR3 region: CASRAGQGAREKLFF. DNA of the CDR3: TGTGCCAGCAGAGCTGGACAGGGGGCTCGGGAAAAACTGTTTTTT.

V gene TRBV9 combines with J gene TRBJ1-6, with a possible D match to TRBD1 (5 bases). The germline V gene encodes CDR1 SGDLS and CDR2 YYNGEE. CDR3 length: 14 residues. The V end was cut by 0 bases, the J end by 10 bases, with 11 bases between. CDR3 DNA: TGTGCCAGCAGCGTAGGGGGGACGGGATCACCCCTCCACTTT. This encodes CASSVGGTGSPLHF.

The rearrangement links TRBV19 to TRBJ2-3; D gene ambiguous. The V gene lost 2 bases and the J gene lost 0 bases, with 9 bases spanning the gap. Germline assignment: CDR1 LNHDA and CDR2 SQIVND (reference sequence). CDR3 size: 15 residues. The CDR3 nucleotides are TGTGCCAGTAGTATAAAGGGTCCCAGCACAGATACGCAGTATTTT. Its translation: CASSIKGPSTDTQYF.

The chain combines TRBV7-2 with TRBJ1-5; D not certain. CDR1 and CDR2 (germline): SGHTA, FQGNSA. The CDR3 has 15 residues. V was shortened by 5 bases and J by 5 bases, with 16 bases between the two germline ends. The CDR3 nucleotides read TGTGCCAGCAGCGGCCCCCCAGTGAACCATCAGCCCCAGCATTTT. The encoded protein is CASSGPPVNHQPQHF.

V is TRBV7-9 and J is TRBJ1-5; the D gene is possibly TRBD1 (6 bases). The CDR3 totals 16 residues. In germline, CDR1 is SEHNR, CDR2 FQNEAQ (reference sequence). The V end lost 3 bases, the J end lost 10 bases, and 22 bases lay between the germline ends. In DNA, the CDR3 is TGTGCCAGCAGCTTTTCCGCGTCGGGTGGGGGGCAACCCCAGCATTTT. It translates to CASSFSASGGGQPQHF.

V usage is TRBV7-9 and J usage is TRBJ2-7, with D hard to call. In germline, CDR1 is SEHNR, CDR2 FQNEAQ (reference sequence). This CDR3 comprises 13 residues. Trimming took off 4 bases at V and 1 base at J, with 8 bases between the two ends. DNA for the CDR3: TGTGCCAGCAGCTACCTCGGATCCTACGAGCAGTACTTC. This codes for CASSYLGSYEQYF.

The DNA for the CDR3 is TGTGCCAGCAGCACCGGGGACAGGGTCCACACTGAAGCTTTCTTT. It yields the protein CASSTGDRVHTEAFF. V and J are TRBV9 and TRBJ1-1, with 9 bases matching TRBD1. The V gene end was trimmed by 4 bases and the J gene end by 3 bases; junction bases not matched to a gene: 7. Germline V gene data show CDR1 as SGDLS and CDR2 as YYNGEE. The CDR3 length is 15 residues.

The chain uses TRBV7-9 and TRBJ1-1; D may be TRBD1 (5 bases). Germline V CDR1 and CDR2: SEHNR, FQNEAQ (reference sequence). Deletions cut 3 bases from V and 2 bases from J, with 22 bases between. This CDR3 comprises 18 residues. The CDR3 DNA reads TGTGCCAGCAGCTTCCCGACAGTTGACGCCCCCCCAAACACTGAAGCTTTCTTT. It yields the protein CASSFPTVDAPPNTEAFF.

V usage is TRBV20-1 and J usage is TRBJ2-5; D not certain. The CDR3 sequence is 10 residues long. Per germline, CDR1 DFQATT and CDR2 SNEGSKA (reference sequence). V was shortened by 2 bases and J by 4 bases, with 2 bases between the two germline ends. The CDR3 bases are TGCAGTGCTAGACGAGAGACCCAGTACTTC. This sequence encodes CSARRETQYF.

This chain joins TRBV19 and TRBJ2-5; D possibly uses TRBD1 or TRBD2 (6 bases each). Per the germline V gene, CDR1 is LNHDA and CDR2 is SQIVND (reference sequence). The CDR3 is 13 residues long. Trimming cost V 6 bases and J 5 bases, with 13 bases left between them. The CDR3 loop is CASRRGVRETQYF. The CDR3, as DNA: TGTGCCAGTAGAAGGGGGGTTCGGGAGACCCAGTACTTC.

This chain uses TRBV3-1 (or the pseudogene TRBV3-2) with TRBJ2-5; 9 bases map to TRBD2. Per germline, CDR1 LGHDT and CDR2 YNNKEL (reference sequence). This CDR3 has 16 amino acids. The junction had 7 bases not matched to a gene; V was cut back by 1 base and J by 4 bases. The CDR3 loop reads CASSQVSSGAGETQYF. DNA of the CDR3: TGTGCCAGCAGCCAAGTCTCTAGCGGGGCCGGAGAGACCCAGTACTTC.

This sequence joins TRBV28 and TRBJ2-2, with D perhaps TRBD1 (6 bases). Germline V CDR1 and CDR2: MDHEN, SYDVKM. V was clipped by 6 bases and J by 1 base, with 15 bases between them. This CDR3 is 16 amino acids long. The CDR3 protein is CASRWGRTVNTGELFF. DNA for the CDR3: TGTGCCAGCAGGTGGGGCAGGACAGTGAACACCGGGGAGCTGTTTTTT.

The V and J genes are TRBV7-2 and TRBJ2-1, with D possibly called TRBD1 or TRBD2 (6 bases each). This CDR3 is built from 14 residues. Germline V gives CDR1 SGHTA, CDR2 FQGNSA. V dropped 7 bases and J dropped 7 bases, with 17 bases sitting between them. The CDR3 coding sequence is TGTGCCAGCACCCGGCGGAGGGGGGTAAATGAGCAGTTCTTC. It specifies CASTRRRGVNEQFF.

V and J are TRBV7-2 and TRBJ2-2; TRBD1 matches 9 bases. The CDR3 is 15 amino acids. Germline V gene data show CDR1 as SGHTA and CDR2 as FQGNSA. V was clipped by 5 bases and J by 5 bases; unmatched bases: 6. The CDR3, as DNA: TGTGCCAGCAGCCCATCGGGACAGGGTACCGGGGAGCTGTTTTTT. As protein: CASSPSGQGTGELFF.

This clone counts as medium-sized (0.01 to 0.1%). CDR3 DNA: TGCGCCAGCGACGTGTCGAACACCGGGGAGCTGTTTTTT. Amino acid sequence: CASDVSNTGELFF. The rearrangement joins TRBV5-1 to TRBJ2-2; no firm D call. Per germline, CDR1 SGHRS and CDR2 YFSETQ. The CDR3 consists of 13 residues. Trimming cost V 7 bases and J 0 bases, with 7 bases left between them.

The chain uses TRBV2 and TRBJ1-1; D is unresolved. Trimming removed 7 bases from V and 1 base from J, with 10 bases in between. CDR1 and CDR2 (germline): SNHLY, FYNNEI. This CDR3 contains 13 residues. CDR3 residues: CASNSAKNTEAFF. DNA of the CDR3: TGTGCCAGCAACTCGGCAAAGAACACTGAAGCTTTCTTT.

This rearrangement joins TRBV6-2 or TRBV6-3 to TRBJ1-2; D uncertain. V was clipped by 7 bases and J by 4 bases, with 16 bases between them. Germline CDR1 and CDR2: MNHEY and SVGEGT. There are 14 residues in the CDR3. The CDR3 bases are TGTGCCAGCACCCCAGACTTTCTCGGCTATGGCTACACCTTC. Translated, it gives CASTPDFLGYGYTF.

In its sample, this clone was seen many times. DNA for the CDR3: TGTGCCAGCAGCCAAGGGGACAGGGGGTTTGGTGAAAAACTGTTTTTT. Its translation is CASSQGDRGFGEKLFF. The rearrangement links TRBV14 to TRBJ1-4, with TRBD1 matching over 11 bases. The CDR3 runs 16 residues. With 1 base clipped from V and 7 bases from J, the junction kept 5 bases outside the gene matches. Germline CDR1 is SGHDN and CDR2 is FVKESK.